The 18 T cell receptor beta chains reported below all come from one sample, sequenced in a study of shared clonotypes between healthy human individuals. The assay was immunoSEQ multiplex PCR, and TCRdb's table has in-frame clones only and misses some. Counted here are some 500,000 clones, about 96% occurring once; the ten biggest clones make up around 0.067%. Material for sequencing was naive CD4+ T cells sorted from blood. Subset specified: CD45RA+ positively selected. These receptors were taken from a woman aged 25 to 39 in good health.

The rearrangement uses TRBV18 and TRBJ2-7, with 9 bases lining up with TRBD1. This CDR3 is built from 13 residues. CDR1 and CDR2 from the germline V gene are KGHSH and LQKENI. Losses at the gene ends were 5 bases for V and 6 bases for J; bases not matched to a gene: 5. The chain's CDR3 is CASSSGTGTEQYF. In DNA form, the CDR3 reads TGTGCCAGCTCATCCGGGACAGGGACCGAGCAGTACTTC.

The chain is built from TRBV7-2 and TRBJ2-5; TRBD2 matches 8 bases. Trimming removed 1 base from V and 4 bases from J; junction bases left unmatched: 8. This CDR3 region has 16 residues. CDR1 and CDR2 (germline): SGHTA, FQGNSA. The CDR3: CASSLVGSGVGETQYF. In nucleotides, the CDR3 is TGTGCCAGCAGCTTAGTAGGTAGCGGGGTCGGAGAGACCCAGTACTTC.

The genes are TRBV6-1 and TRBJ1-5; no reliable D call. The CDR3 sequence is 11 residues long. The germline V and J ends were trimmed by 6 bases and 5 bases, with 5 bases remaining between them. Germline V gene data show CDR1 as MNHNS and CDR2 as SASEGT. The chain's CDR3 is CASSGDQPQHF. CDR3 coding DNA: TGTGCCAGCAGCGGCGATCAGCCCCAGCATTTT.

For the CDR3, the DNA is TGTGCCAGCACCCCTCTGTGGGAGGCCAACGTCCTGACTTTC. Translation gives CASTPLWEANVLTF. V usage is TRBV2 and J usage is TRBJ2-6, with D uncertain. This CDR3 comprises 14 residues. Trimming took off 7 bases at V and 6 bases at J, with 13 bases between the two ends. CDR1 is SNHLY and CDR2 is FYNNEI in the germline V gene.

The chain uses TRBV18 and TRBJ1-4, with TRBD1 matching over 8 bases. This CDR3 has 13 residues. Germline V gives CDR1 KGHSH, CDR2 LQKENI. J gave up 13 bases and V 3 bases, and 7 bases lay outside the gene matches. The CDR3 DNA sequence: TGTGCCAGCTCACCGAAAGACAGGGGAGTACTGTTTTTT. Translation gives CASSPKDRGVLFF.

The chain joins TRBV5-1 to TRBJ2-7; 7 bases match TRBD1. Per germline, CDR1 SGHRS and CDR2 YFSETQ. CDR3 length: 16 residues. Trimming cost V 0 bases and J 3 bases; bases outside gene matches: 9. CDR3 bases: TGCGCCAGCAGCTTGGGATGGACAGGACAACTCTACGAGCAGTACTTC. It is translated as CASSLGWTGQLYEQYF.

The chain joins TRBV5-1 to TRBJ2-5, with no clear D. The CDR3 runs 14 residues. CDR1 and CDR2 from the germline V gene are SGHRS and YFSETQ. Trimming took 0 bases from V and 5 from J, leaving 11 bases between them. CDR3 protein: CASSLARSLETQYF. CDR3 DNA sequence: TGCGCCAGCAGCTTGGCCAGGAGCTTGGAGACCCAGTACTTC.

The chain uses TRBV19 and TRBJ1-2; TRBD1 aligns across 7 bases. Unmatched junction bases numbered 7, after V lost 6 bases and J lost 6 bases. The CDR3 is made up of 13 amino acids. Germline assignment: CDR1 LNHDA and CDR2 SQIVND (reference sequence). For the CDR3, the DNA is TGTGCCAGTAGCACCCAGGGGGTGGATGGCTACACCTTC. As protein: CASSTQGVDGYTF.

The chain recombines TRBV7-2 with TRBJ2-3, with D unclear. This CDR3 has 18 residues. Trimming left V 9 bases short and J 2 bases short, with 27 bases between. The germline V gene encodes CDR1 SGHTA and CDR2 FQGNSA. The DNA of the CDR3 is TGTGCCAGGAAGGTTCCCTCTCACCCCACATGGGACACAGATACGCAGTATTTT. Its protein is CARKVPSHPTWDTDTQYF. The full variable domain, with the rest looked up from reference TRBV7-2 and TRBJ2-3, is GAGVSQSPSNKVTEKGKDVELRCDPISGHTALYWYRQSLGQGLEFLIYFQGNSAPDKSGLPSDRFSAERTGGSVSTLTIQRTQQEDSAVYLCARKVPSHPTWDTDTQYFGPGTRLTVL.

This clone was picked up one time. V gene TRBV13 combines with J gene TRBJ2-1; unclear D gene. CDR1 and CDR2 (germline): PRHDT, FYEKMQ (reference sequence). The ends were cut back, 1 base at V and 9 bases at J, with 7 bases in the middle. This CDR3 contains 12 residues. The CDR3 sequence is CASSLAGREQFF. As DNA, the CDR3 is TGTGCCAGCAGCTTAGCCGGGCGTGAGCAGTTCTTC.

The rearrangement joins TRBV7-9 to TRBJ2-7, with D unclear. CDR1 is SEHNR and CDR2 is FQNEAQ in the germline V gene (reference sequence). V shed 3 bases and J shed 2 bases, with 8 bases lying between them. CDR3 size: 13 residues. The chain's CDR3 is CASSFQPPYEQYF. In DNA, the CDR3 is TGTGCCAGCAGCTTTCAGCCTCCCTACGAGCAGTACTTC.

CDR3: CAWRSRTGGTEAFF. The CDR3 coding sequence is TGTGCCTGGAGGTCCCGCACTGGGGGGACTGAAGCTTTCTTT. The rearrangement uses TRBV30 and TRBJ1-1, with D tentatively TRBD1 (5 bases). This CDR3 has 14 residues. Germline values: CDR1 GTSNPN, CDR2 SVGIG (reference sequence). V was trimmed by 3 bases and J by 5 bases, leaving 16 bases between them.

The sample holds one count of this clone. V usage is TRBV29-1 and J usage is TRBJ2-1, with D maybe TRBD2 (6 bases). The CDR3 covers 16 residues. V gave up 4 bases and J gave up 1 base, with 17 bases separating them. Germline CDR1 and CDR2: SQVTM and ANQGSEA. The CDR3 protein is CSVGGAGGYSYNEQFF. CDR3 nucleotide sequence: TGCAGCGTTGGTGGGGCCGGGGGTTATTCCTACAATGAGCAGTTCTTC.

This clone has only one observation. The chain has TRBV16 and TRBJ2-4, with 11 bases matching TRBD2. In germline, CDR1 is KGHSY, CDR2 FQNENV. The length of the CDR3 is 16 residues. Trimming removed 4 bases from V and 8 bases from J; junction bases left unmatched: 10. The CDR3 here is CASSPATSGSTDIQYF. DNA of the CDR3: TGTGCCAGCAGCCCGGCCACTAGCGGGAGCACTGACATTCAGTACTTC.

A remark on this clone: Other DNA sequences from this sample encode an identical CDR3 as well. The J gene is TRBJ1-3, the V gene TRBV28, with D unclear. CDR3 size: 14 residues. Germline V CDR1 and CDR2: MDHEN, SYDVKM. Deletions cut 1 base from V and 1 base from J, with 5 bases between. CDR3 sequence: CASSLSGSGNTIYF. CDR3 sequence (DNA): TGTGCCAGCAGTTTATCGGGATCTGGAAACACCATATATTTT.

The gene calls are TRBV19 and TRBJ1-5, with D possibly matching TRBD1 (5 bases). Per the germline V gene, CDR1 is LNHDA and CDR2 is SQIVND (reference sequence). This CDR3 comprises 13 residues. V dropped 5 bases and J dropped 2 bases, with 7 bases sitting between them. The CDR3 sequence: CASSGGGNQPQHF. Here the CDR3 DNA reads TGTGCCAGTAGTGGGGGGGGCAATCAGCCCCAGCATTTT.

The genes are TRBV4-1 and TRBJ1-1; D is perhaps TRBD1 (5 bases). Per the germline V gene, CDR1 is MGHRA and CDR2 is YSYEKL. Trimming left V 4 bases short and J 0 bases short, with 15 bases between. The CDR3 has 16 residues. CDR3 nucleotides: TGCGCCAGCAGCCTCACTCCCAGGGTAATGAACACTGAAGCTTTCTTT. Amino acids: CASSLTPRVMNTEAFF.

This chain uses TRBV4-2 with TRBJ2-5; TRBD1 matches 7 bases. The junction had 10 bases not matched to a gene; V was cut back by 4 bases and J by 2 bases. The germline V gene encodes CDR1 LGHNA and CDR2 YNFKEQ. This CDR3 has 16 residues. The CDR3 sequence: CASSPRQQGWQETQYF. The CDR3 DNA sequence: TGTGCCAGCAGCCCACGCCAACAGGGGTGGCAAGAGACCCAGTACTTC.